This T cell receptor (beta chain) comes out of a study of blood T cells in healthy people across ages. Through a sample-barcoded 5' primer and a J-beta primer mix, a second PCR was run for roughly 7 to 12 cycles. Each cDNA molecule carried a tag from a template-switch adaptor that contained 12 random nucleotides. One entry per CDR3 protein results from TCRdb running MiXCR on the 5' RACE reads. The sample carries roughly 1,800,000 distinct CDR3 sequences, 49% recorded once. Overall study results and limits: Relative to aged donors, long-lived donors carried more naive CD4+ cells and displayed higher diversity.

V gave up 4 bases and J gave up 0 bases; unmatched junction bases: 6. Per the germline V gene, CDR1 is SGHRS and CDR2 is YFSETQ. The CDR3 contains 15 residues. With regard to this clonotype: Its matching antigen is unknown.

Sequencing used blood. The gene calls are TRBV5-1 and TRBJ1-2, with 7 bases aligning to TRBD1. This TCR was sampled from a woman in her thirties or forties in good health. This CDR3 is CASSVGTETNYGYTF. In nucleotides, the CDR3 is TGCGCCAGCAGCGTCGGGACAGAAACTAACTATGGCTACACCTTC.